This T cell receptor beta chain derives from a study of beta chain features in type 1 diabetes. Study at large: Healthy donors, compared against patients, showed similar age, gender and cell yields. Study-level findings and limits: Within patients, naive, central memory and Treg TCRB repertoires seemed more similar than within healthy donors. Insertion counts at VDJ junctions were lower in type 1 diabetes patients, who also showed more deletions there.

The germline V gene has CDR1 LNHDA and CDR2 SQIVND (reference sequence). V was cut by 7 bases and J by 2 bases, with 11 bases left in between. This CDR3 spans 13 amino acids. As every portion of the isolated RNA was reverse transcribed, the sequencing read expressed TCRB transcripts. Sequenced by immunoSEQ multiplex PCR; TCRdb stores in-frame clones only, minus some. The table lists about 230,000 clones, about 9.3% of them singletons. This clone has just a few counts. Its antigen is currently unknown. Sorted CD4+ subsets: naive, central memory, regulatory, stem cell-like memory (CD45RO/CCR7/CD25/CD127/CD95/CD27 panel).

The receptor comes from a woman aged 18-30 years in good health. The source material was naive CD4+ T cells from blood. The chain combines TRBV19 with TRBJ1-2; tentatively, D is TRBD1 (5 bases). This chain's CDR3 is CASNRGSNYGYTF. The CDR3 DNA reads TGTGCCAGTAATCGGGGGTCGAACTATGGCTACACCTTC.